These 8 T cell receptor beta chains were all obtained from the same sample, sequenced in a study of blood T cells in healthy people across ages (dated by TCRdb to between 2015 and 2016). Libraries were constructed by 5' RACE. TCRdb shows the sequencer as Illumina HiSeq 2500. A second about 7 to 11 cycle PCR used a sample-barcoded 5' primer and a J-beta primer mix. The public reads were run again by TCRdb, first through fastp at Q25 and then through MiXCR, and only productive beta chains were kept. One record per CDR3 amino acid sequence lists the most common genes and DNA. This sample has hundreds of thousands of distinct CDR3 sequences in its table, and about 28% of those were observed once. The ten largest clones add up to 17% of the sample. Sequencing was done on a sample of blood. Source of these receptors: an elderly woman in good health.

Worth noting for this clonotype: Germline is not matched at one junction end, which may reflect a read error. The chain uses TRBV11-2 and TRBJ2-2; maybe TRBD2 (5 bases). In germline, CDR1 is SGHAT, CDR2 FQNNGV. The CDR3 has 16 amino acids. In nucleotides, the CDR3 is TGTGCCAGCAGCTACAAAGGAAATCGTCGGACCGGGGAGCGGTTTTTT. This gives the protein CASSYKGNRRTGERFF.

V and J are TRBV20-1 and TRBJ2-3; 8 bases line up with TRBD1. CDR1 and CDR2 from the germline V gene are DFQATT and SNEGSKA (reference sequence). With 4 bases clipped from V and 6 bases from J, the junction kept 9 bases outside the gene matches. This CDR3 spans 14 amino acids. Here the CDR3 reads CSAIDPGGMDTQYF. The CDR3 DNA follows: TGCAGTGCTATTGATCCAGGGGGCATGGATACGCAGTATTTT.

Concerning this clonotype: The CDR3 does not end in the conserved phenylalanine or tryptophan, so this is likely a read error. The rearrangement links TRBV20-1 to TRBJ1-6; possible D gene TRBD1, 6 bases. This CDR3 comprises 14 residues. V lost 3 bases and J lost 4, with 10 bases in between. Germline CDR1 DFQATT, CDR2 SNEGSKA (reference sequence). The CDR3 region is CSASTGFYNSPLHL. DNA of the CDR3: TGCAGTGCTAGTACAGGGTTTTATAATTCACCCCTCCACTTG.

V gene TRBV4-3 combines with J gene TRBJ2-3; weak D call: TRBD1 (5 bases). Germline CDR1 reads LGHNA; CDR2 reads YSLEER. This CDR3 comprises 18 residues. Trimming shortened V by 1 base and J by 3 bases, and 20 bases separated the two germline ends. The CDR3: CASSQVPAQGMGTDTQYF. The CDR3 DNA sequence: TGCGCCAGCAGCCAAGTCCCAGCCCAGGGCATGGGTACAGATACGCAGTATTTT.

The chain carries TRBV6-2 or TRBV6-3 and TRBJ2-7; TRBD1 might be the D (5 bases). With 8 bases removed from V and 4 bases from J, the gap between germline ends came to 15 bases. Germline lookup yields CDR1 MNHEY and CDR2 SVGEGT. The CDR3 loop spans 13 amino acids. In DNA, the CDR3 is TGTGCCAGCGGCAGGGCAATTGTTTACGAGCAGTACTTC. Encoded protein: CASGRAIVYEQYF.

This sequence joins TRBV7-2 and TRBJ2-7, with 8 positions matching TRBD2. V lost 1 base to trimming and J lost 7 bases; unmatched junction nucleotides: 9. CDR1 is SGHTA, CDR2 FQGNSA, per germline. CDR3 length: 15 amino acids. The CDR3 DNA reads as TGTGCCAGCAGCTTAGTCGGGGGGGCCGCTCCGGAGCAGTACTTC. This sequence encodes CASSLVGGAAPEQYF. The entire variable domain, with the rest obtained from reference TRBV7-2 and TRBJ2-7, is as follows: GAGVSQSPSNKVTEKGKDVELRCDPISGHTALYWYRQSLGQGLEFLIYFQGNSAPDKSGLPSDRFSAERTGGSVSTLTIQRTQQEDSAVYLCASSLVGGAAPEQYFGPGTRLTVT.

This clonotype was observed at least ten times. The chain uses TRBV7-2 and TRBJ2-5, with D perhaps matching TRBD2 (7 bases). CDR3 size: 16 residues. CDR1 and CDR2 from the germline V gene are SGHTA and FQGNSA. V was shortened by 1 base and J by 6 bases, with 18 bases between the two germline ends. The CDR3 spells CASSLVAGAVRKTQYF. The CDR3 DNA reads TGTGCCAGCAGCTTAGTGGCGGGGGCCGTAAGGAAGACCCAGTACTTC. The complete variable domain, with remaining parts taken from reference TRBV7-2 and TRBJ2-5, reads GAGVSQSPSNKVTEKGKDVELRCDPISGHTALYWYRQSLGQGLEFLIYFQGNSAPDKSGLPSDRFSAERTGGSVSTLTIQRTQQEDSAVYLCASSLVAGAVRKTQYFGPGTRLLVL.

In its sample, this clonotype was seen many times. The chain is built from TRBV6-2 or TRBV6-3 and TRBJ2-1; D ambiguous. Germline assignment: CDR1 MNHEY and CDR2 SVGEGT. V gave up 10 bases and J gave up 4 bases, with 8 bases separating them. This CDR3 has 11 residues. DNA of the CDR3: TGTGCCACACTGAGGTACAATGAGCAGTTCTTC. Its translation is CATLRYNEQFF.